This record concerns one TCR beta chain sequence. This CDR3 is built from 17 residues. The V end was cut by 4 bases, the J end by 7 bases, with 21 bases between. CDR1 SGHRS and CDR2 YFSETQ come from the germline V gene. The data belong to a study of control samples from healthy donors and cancer patients. This table comes from immunoSEQ multiplex PCR, and its TCRdb copy is limited to in-frame clones, with some not included. The sample records fewer than 95,000 clones, around four fifths being singletons. The origin of this receptor is a man aged 30 to 45 in good health. V usage is TRBV5-1 and J usage is TRBJ1-6; possibly TRBD1 for D (5 bases). Sample: blood. The CDR3 spells CASSPPTGPFGNSPLHF. The DNA of the CDR3 is TGCGCCAGCAGCCCTCCGACGGGACCTTTCGGGAATTCACCCCTCCACTTT.